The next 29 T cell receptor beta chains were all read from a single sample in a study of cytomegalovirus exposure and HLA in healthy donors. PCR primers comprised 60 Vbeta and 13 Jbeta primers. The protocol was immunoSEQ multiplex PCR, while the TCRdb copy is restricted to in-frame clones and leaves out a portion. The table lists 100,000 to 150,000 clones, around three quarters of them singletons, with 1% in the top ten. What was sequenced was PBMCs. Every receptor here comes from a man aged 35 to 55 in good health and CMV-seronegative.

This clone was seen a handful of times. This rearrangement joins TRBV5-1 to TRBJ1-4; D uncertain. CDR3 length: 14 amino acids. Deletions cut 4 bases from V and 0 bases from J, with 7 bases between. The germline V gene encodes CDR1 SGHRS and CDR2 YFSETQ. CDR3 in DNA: TGCGCCAGCAGCCAGGCTGCAACTAATGAAAAACTGTTTTTT. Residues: CASSQAATNEKLFF.

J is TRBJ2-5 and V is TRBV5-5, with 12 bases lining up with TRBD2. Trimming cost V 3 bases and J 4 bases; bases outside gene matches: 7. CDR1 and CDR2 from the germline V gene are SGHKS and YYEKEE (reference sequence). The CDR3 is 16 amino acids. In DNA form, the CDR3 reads TGTGCCAGCAGCTCCGGACTAGCGGGGAATCGAGAGACCCAGTACTTC. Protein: CASSSGLAGNRETQYF.

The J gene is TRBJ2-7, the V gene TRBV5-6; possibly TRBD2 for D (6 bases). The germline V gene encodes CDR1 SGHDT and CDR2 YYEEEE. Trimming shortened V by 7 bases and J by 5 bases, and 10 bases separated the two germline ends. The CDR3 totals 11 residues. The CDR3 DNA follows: TGTGCCAGCCGGGGGTCCGACGAGCAGTACTTC. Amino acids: CASRGSDEQYF.

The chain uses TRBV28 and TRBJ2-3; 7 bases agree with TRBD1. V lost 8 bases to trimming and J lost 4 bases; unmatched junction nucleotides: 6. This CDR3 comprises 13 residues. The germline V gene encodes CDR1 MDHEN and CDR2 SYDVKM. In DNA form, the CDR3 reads TGTGCCAGCCGAGGGCAGGGGGCAGATACGCAGTATTTT. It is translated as CASRGQGADTQYF.

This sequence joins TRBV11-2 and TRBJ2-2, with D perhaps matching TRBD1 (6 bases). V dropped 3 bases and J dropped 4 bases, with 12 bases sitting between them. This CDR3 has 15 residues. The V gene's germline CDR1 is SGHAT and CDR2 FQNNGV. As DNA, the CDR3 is TGTGCCAGCAGCTTCCAGGGGCCGACCACCGGGGAGCTGTTTTTT. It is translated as CASSFQGPTTGELFF.

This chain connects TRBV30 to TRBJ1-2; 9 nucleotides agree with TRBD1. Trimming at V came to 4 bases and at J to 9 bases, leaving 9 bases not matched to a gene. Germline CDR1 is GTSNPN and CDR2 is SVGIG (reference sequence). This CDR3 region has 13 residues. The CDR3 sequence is CAWNTGTGRRYTF. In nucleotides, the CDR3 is TGTGCCTGGAACACCGGGACAGGGAGACGCTACACCTTC.

This CDR3 reads CASSPGDRYNSPLHF. The CDR3 bases are TGCGCCAGCAGCCCAGGGGACAGATATAATTCACCCCTCCACTTT. The V gene is TRBV5-1, the J gene TRBJ1-6; TRBD1 agrees at 7 bases. The CDR3 covers 15 residues. Per germline, CDR1 SGHRS and CDR2 YFSETQ. The junction had 5 bases not matched to a gene; V was cut back by 4 bases and J by 4 bases. The full variable domain, in which reference TRBV5-1 and TRBJ1-6 provide the parts outside the CDR3, is KAGVTQTPRYLIKTRGQQVTLSCSPISGHRSVSWYQQTPGQGLQFLFEYFSETQRNKGNFPGRFSGRQFSNSRSEMNVSTLELGDSALYLCASSPGDRYNSPLHFGNGTRLTVT.

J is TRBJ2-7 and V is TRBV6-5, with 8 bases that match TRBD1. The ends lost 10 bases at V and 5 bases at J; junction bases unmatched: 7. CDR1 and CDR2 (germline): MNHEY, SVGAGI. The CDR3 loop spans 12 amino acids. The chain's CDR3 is CATRTGSNEQYF. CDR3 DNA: TGTGCCACCCGGACAGGGTCCAACGAGCAGTACTTC.

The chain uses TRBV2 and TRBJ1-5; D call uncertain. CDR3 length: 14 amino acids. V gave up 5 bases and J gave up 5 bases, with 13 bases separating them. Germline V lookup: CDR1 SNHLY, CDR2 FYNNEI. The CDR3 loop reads CASSLQEGYQPQHF. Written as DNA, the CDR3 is TGTGCCAGCAGTCTCCAGGAGGGATATCAGCCCCAGCATTTT.

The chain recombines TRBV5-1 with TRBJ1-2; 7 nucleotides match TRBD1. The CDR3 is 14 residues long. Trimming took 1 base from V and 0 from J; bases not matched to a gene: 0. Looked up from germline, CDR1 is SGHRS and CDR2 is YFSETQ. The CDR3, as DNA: TGCGCCAGCAGCTTGAGGGGGCCTAACTATGGCTACACCTTC. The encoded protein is CASSLRGPNYGYTF.

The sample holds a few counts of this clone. The CDR3 DNA sequence: TGTGCCAGCAGTGATCTAGCGGGCCTCCAAGAGACCCAGTACTTC. Translating gives CASSDLAGLQETQYF. The J gene is TRBJ2-5, the V gene TRBV2, with 8 bases aligning to TRBD2. The CDR3 is 15 residues long. The germline CDR1 and CDR2 sequences are SNHLY and FYNNEI. J lost 1 base, V lost 3 bases, and 4 bases had no gene match.

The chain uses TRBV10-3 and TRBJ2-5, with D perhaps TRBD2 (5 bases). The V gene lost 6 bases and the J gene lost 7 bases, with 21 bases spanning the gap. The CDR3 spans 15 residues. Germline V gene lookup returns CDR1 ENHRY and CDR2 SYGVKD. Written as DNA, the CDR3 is TGTGCCATCAGGGCCCGGGGAGAACCTTCTGCGACCCAGTACTTC. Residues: CAIRARGEPSATQYF.

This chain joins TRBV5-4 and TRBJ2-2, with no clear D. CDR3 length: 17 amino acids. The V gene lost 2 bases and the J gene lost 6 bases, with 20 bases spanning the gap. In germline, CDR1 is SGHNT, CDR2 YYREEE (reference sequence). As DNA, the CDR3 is TGTGCCAGCAGCTTAAGTCCACGAATAACAATCGCCGGGGAGCTGTTTTTT. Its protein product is CASSLSPRITIAGELFF.

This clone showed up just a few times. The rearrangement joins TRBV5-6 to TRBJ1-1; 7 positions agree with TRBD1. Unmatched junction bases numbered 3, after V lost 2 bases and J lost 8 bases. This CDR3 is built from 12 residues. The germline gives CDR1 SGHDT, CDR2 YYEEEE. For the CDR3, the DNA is TGTGCCAGCAGCTTTCGACAGGGAGAAGCTTTCTTT. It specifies CASSFRQGEAFF.

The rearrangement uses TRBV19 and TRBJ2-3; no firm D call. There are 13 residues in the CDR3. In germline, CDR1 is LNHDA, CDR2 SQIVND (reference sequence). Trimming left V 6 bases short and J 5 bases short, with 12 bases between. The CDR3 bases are TGTGCCAGTAGCCCGGGTCGAGTAGATACGCAGTATTTT. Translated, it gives CASSPGRVDTQYF.

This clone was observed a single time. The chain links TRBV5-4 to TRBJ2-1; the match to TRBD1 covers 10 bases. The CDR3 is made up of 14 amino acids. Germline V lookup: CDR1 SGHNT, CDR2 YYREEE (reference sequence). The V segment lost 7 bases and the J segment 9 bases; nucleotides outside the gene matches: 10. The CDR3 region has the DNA TGTGCCAGCCGCCAGGACAGGGGGTTTGGTGAGCAGTTCTTC. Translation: CASRQDRGFGEQFF.

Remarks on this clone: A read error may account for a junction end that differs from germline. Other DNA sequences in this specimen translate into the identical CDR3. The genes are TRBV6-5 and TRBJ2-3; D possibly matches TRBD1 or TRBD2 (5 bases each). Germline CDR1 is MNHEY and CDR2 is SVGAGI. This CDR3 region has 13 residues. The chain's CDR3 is CASRVGVTDTQYF. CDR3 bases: TGCGCCAGCAGGGTGGGAGTCACAGATACGCAGTATTTT.

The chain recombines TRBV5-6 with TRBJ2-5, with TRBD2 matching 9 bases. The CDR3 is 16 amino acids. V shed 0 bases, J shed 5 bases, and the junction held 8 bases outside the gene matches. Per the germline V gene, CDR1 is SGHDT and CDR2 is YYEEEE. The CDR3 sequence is CASSLVGGGAGETQYF. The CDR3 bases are TGTGCCAGCAGCTTGGTAGGCGGGGGGGCCGGGGAGACCCAGTACTTC.

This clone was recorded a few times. CDR3 coding DNA: TGTGCCAGCAGTTACCTAGCGGGGACCTACGAGCAGTACTTC. It specifies CASSYLAGTYEQYF. The chain has TRBV6-6 and TRBJ2-7; the match to TRBD2 covers 9 bases. From germline, CDR1 is MNHNY and CDR2 SVGAGI (reference sequence). This CDR3 region has 14 residues. The junction had 1 base not matched to a gene; V was cut back by 2 bases and J by 2 bases.

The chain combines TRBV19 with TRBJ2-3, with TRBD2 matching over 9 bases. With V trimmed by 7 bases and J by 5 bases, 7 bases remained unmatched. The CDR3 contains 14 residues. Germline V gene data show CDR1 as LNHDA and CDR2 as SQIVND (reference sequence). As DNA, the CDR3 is TGTGCCAGTACGGGACTAGCAGTAGGAGATACGCAGTATTTT. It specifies CASTGLAVGDTQYF.

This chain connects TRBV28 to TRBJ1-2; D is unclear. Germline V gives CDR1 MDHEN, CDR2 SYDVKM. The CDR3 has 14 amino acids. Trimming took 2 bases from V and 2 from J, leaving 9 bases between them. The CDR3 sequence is CASSLNGQNYGYTF. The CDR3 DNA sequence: TGTGCCAGCAGTTTAAATGGGCAGAACTATGGCTACACCTTC.

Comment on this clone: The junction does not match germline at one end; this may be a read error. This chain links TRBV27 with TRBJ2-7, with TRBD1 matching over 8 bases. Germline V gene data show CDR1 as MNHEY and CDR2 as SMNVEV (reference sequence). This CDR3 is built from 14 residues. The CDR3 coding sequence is TGTGCCTGCAGCTGGACAGGGAGCTCCTACGAGCAGTACTTC. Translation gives CACSWTGSSYEQYF.

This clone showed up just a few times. The CDR3 nucleotides are TGTGCCAGCAGCTTGGGGGGACAAACCTACGAGCAGTACTTC. Protein sequence: CASSLGGQTYEQYF. The chain combines TRBV5-6 with TRBJ2-7, with D perhaps matching TRBD1 (6 bases). The CDR3 contains 14 residues. V was trimmed by 0 bases and J by 2 bases, leaving 9 bases between them. Germline V gives CDR1 SGHDT, CDR2 YYEEEE.

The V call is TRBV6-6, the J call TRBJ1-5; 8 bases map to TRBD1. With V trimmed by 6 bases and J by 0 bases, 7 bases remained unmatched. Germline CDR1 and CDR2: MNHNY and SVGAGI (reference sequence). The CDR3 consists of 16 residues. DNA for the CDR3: TGTGCCAGCAGCACCGGGACAGGAGCTAGCAATCAGCCCCAGCATTTT. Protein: CASSTGTGASNQPQHF.

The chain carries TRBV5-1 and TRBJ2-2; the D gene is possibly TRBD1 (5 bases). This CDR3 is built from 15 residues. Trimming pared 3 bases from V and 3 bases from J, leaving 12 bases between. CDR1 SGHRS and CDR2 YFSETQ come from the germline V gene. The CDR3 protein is CASSSGYGDTGELFF. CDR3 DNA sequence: TGCGCCAGCAGCTCAGGGTATGGGGACACCGGGGAGCTGTTTTTT.

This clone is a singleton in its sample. CDR3 in amino acids: CASSLDPQAYEQYF. The CDR3 nucleotides are TGCGCCAGCAGCTTGGATCCCCAGGCCTACGAGCAGTACTTC. The chain is built from TRBV5-1 and TRBJ2-7; D uncertain. Germline CDR1 is SGHRS and CDR2 is YFSETQ. There are 14 residues in the CDR3. Between the trimmed V and J ends, which lost 0 bases and 2 bases, there was a span of 9 bases.

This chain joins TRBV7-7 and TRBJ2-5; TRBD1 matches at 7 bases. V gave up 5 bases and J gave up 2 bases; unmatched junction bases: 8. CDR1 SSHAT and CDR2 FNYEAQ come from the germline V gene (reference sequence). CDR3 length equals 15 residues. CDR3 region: CASSRAGTEQETQYF. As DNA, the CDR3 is TGTGCCAGCAGCCGGGCCGGGACAGAACAAGAGACCCAGTACTTC. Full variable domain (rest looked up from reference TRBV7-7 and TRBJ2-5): GAGVSQSPRYKVTKRGQDVTLRCDPISSHATLYWYQQALGQGPEFLTYFNYEAQPDKSGLPSDRFSAERPEGSISTLTIQRTEQRDSAMYRCASSRAGTEQETQYFGPGTRLLVL.

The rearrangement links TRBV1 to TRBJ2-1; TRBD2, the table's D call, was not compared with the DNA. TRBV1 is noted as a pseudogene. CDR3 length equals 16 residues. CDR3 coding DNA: TGCACCAGCAGGCGACTAGCGGGAGACTCCTACAATGAGCAGTTCTTC. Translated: CTSRRLAGDSYNEQFF.

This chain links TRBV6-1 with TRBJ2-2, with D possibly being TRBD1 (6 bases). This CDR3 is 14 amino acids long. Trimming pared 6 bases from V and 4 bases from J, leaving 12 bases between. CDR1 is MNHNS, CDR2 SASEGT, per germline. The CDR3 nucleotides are TGTGCCAGCAGCATCCAGGGGTCCACCGGGGAGCTGTTTTTT. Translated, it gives CASSIQGSTGELFF.